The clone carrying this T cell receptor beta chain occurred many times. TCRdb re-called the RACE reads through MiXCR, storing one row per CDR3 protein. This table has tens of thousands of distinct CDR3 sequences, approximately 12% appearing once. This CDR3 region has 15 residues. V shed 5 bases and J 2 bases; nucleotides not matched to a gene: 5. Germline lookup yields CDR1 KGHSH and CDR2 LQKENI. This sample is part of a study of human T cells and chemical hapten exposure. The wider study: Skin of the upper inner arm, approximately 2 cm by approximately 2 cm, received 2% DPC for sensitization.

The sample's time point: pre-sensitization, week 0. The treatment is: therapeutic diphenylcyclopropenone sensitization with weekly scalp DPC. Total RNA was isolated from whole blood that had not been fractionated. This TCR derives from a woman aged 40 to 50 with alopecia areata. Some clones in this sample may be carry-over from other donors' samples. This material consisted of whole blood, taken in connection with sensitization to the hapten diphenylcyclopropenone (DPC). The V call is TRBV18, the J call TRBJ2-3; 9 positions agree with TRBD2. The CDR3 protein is CASSEQRGDTDTQYF. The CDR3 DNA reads TGTGCCAGCTCAGAACAGCGGGGGGACACAGATACGCAGTATTTT.